This T cell receptor (beta chain) derives from a study of T cell repertoires in cytomegalovirus infection. Across the study: Matching HLA type, along with CMV infection, was indicated by public TCR beta signatures.

Findings of the study overall: Identification of carriers of CMV plus the relevant HLA was performed using cumulative public TCR beta family frequency. It was HLA-C-restricted CMV-specific TCR beta clonotypes that dominated the response ex vivo.

The V gene lost 2 bases and the J gene lost 0 bases, with 8 bases spanning the gap. This CDR3 has 16 residues. Germline CDR1 LGHNA, CDR2 YNFKEQ. This clonotype turned up a few times. Its antigen remains unknown. Via MiXCR, TCRdb re-called the reads, giving one row per CDR3 protein. The sample contains about 310,000 distinct CDR3 sequences, 15% to 20% of which appear only once. This receptor was taken from a human donor in good health (CMV status not recorded). Some clones in this sample may be carry-over from other donors' samples. The V call is TRBV4-2, the J call TRBJ2-6, with D perhaps TRBD2 (5 bases). The sample taken for sequencing was PBMCs. The CDR3 nucleotides are TGTGCCAGCAGCCAATATGAGGGCTCTGGGGCCAACGTCCTGACTTTC. Protein sequence: CASSQYEGSGANVLTF.